The 27 T cell receptor beta chains below all came from one sample that was sequenced in a study of identical twins. MiXCR, applied by TCRdb to the 5' RACE reads, yields one record per CDR3 protein. The data contain some 270,000 distinct CDR3 sequences, about 8% of them singletons. The sample was also linked to a second study, of yellow fever vaccine responses in identical twins.

Sequencing was carried out using CD8+ T cells sorted from blood. The receptors here all came from a young woman in good health.

The rearrangement links TRBV7-9 to TRBJ1-2; no reliable D call. Germline V gene sequence: CDR1 SEHNR, CDR2 FQNEAQ (reference sequence). The V gene lost 1 base and the J gene lost 6 bases, with 21 bases spanning the gap. This CDR3 spans 17 amino acids. The CDR3 coding sequence is TGTGCCAGCAGCTTAGGGGCAGCGGAGACTTCTCAGGATGGCTACACCTTC. Protein: CASSLGAAETSQDGYTF.

This clonotype showed up just a few times. The CDR3 is CASSEIAGHSNQPQHF. The CDR3 DNA is TGTGCCAGCAGTGAAATTGCGGGGCATAGCAATCAGCCCCAGCATTTT. V and J are TRBV2 and TRBJ1-5, with D perhaps TRBD1 (5 bases). This CDR3 contains 16 residues. The V gene lost 2 bases and the J gene lost 0 bases, with 11 bases spanning the gap. Germline V gives CDR1 SNHLY, CDR2 FYNNEI.

This clonotype was observed a handful of times. The gene calls are TRBV2 and TRBJ2-2; 7 bases agree with TRBD1. The length of the CDR3 is 14 residues. The V gene's germline CDR1 is SNHLY and CDR2 FYNNEI. The trim removed 7 bases at V and 4 bases at J, leaving 6 bases unmatched. The DNA of the CDR3 is TGTGCCAGCAACCCCCCAGGGGGCACCGGGGAGCTGTTTTTT. Its translation is CASNPPGGTGELFF.

This clonotype was seen a few times. The chain employs TRBV7-9 and TRBJ2-6; D unresolved. Germline assignment: CDR1 SEHNR and CDR2 FQNEAQ (reference sequence). This CDR3 region has 17 residues. The germline V and J ends were trimmed by 2 bases and 0 bases, with 11 bases remaining between them. The DNA for the CDR3 is TGTGCCAGCAGCTTACCTGGACCGAACTCTGGGGCCAACGTCCTGACTTTC. This translates into CASSLPGPNSGANVLTF.

This clonotype occurred many times. The chain uses TRBV20-1 and TRBJ2-1; weak D call: TRBD1 (6 bases). Trimming stripped 0 bases from V and 0 bases from J, with 15 bases between. CDR3 length: 17 residues. The germline V gene encodes CDR1 DFQATT and CDR2 SNEGSKA (reference sequence). The CDR3 DNA reads TGCAGTGCTAGAGATCAGGTGGGGGCGAGCTCCTACAATGAGCAGTTCTTC. Translated, it gives CSARDQVGASSYNEQFF.

This clonotype was counted between two and nine times. The gene calls are TRBV27 and TRBJ2-1, with 7 bases that match TRBD2. V lost 8 bases and J lost 4; bases outside the gene matches: 14. The germline V gene encodes CDR1 MNHEY and CDR2 SMNVEV (reference sequence). CDR3 length equals 16 residues. DNA for the CDR3: TGTGCCAGCGGGTCCTGGGGCGGGGGTAAATACAATGAGCAGTTCTTC. Protein: CASGSWGGGKYNEQFF.

This clonotype was counted only a few times. This chain connects TRBV10-3 to TRBJ2-7; 14 nucleotides match TRBD2. The CDR3 consists of 22 residues. J lost 3 bases, V lost 8 bases, and 27 bases had no gene match. Germline V gives CDR1 ENHRY, CDR2 SYGVKD. DNA for the CDR3: TGTGCCATCTCCAGACACTCCGGACAGGGGGTATCTGGGACTAGCGGGAGCTACGAGCAGTACTTC. It encodes CAISRHSGQGVSGTSGSYEQYF.

The rearrangement joins TRBV7-9 to TRBJ1-1, with D possibly TRBD1 on 6 matching bases. The V end lost 5 bases, the J end lost 4 bases, and 23 bases lay between the germline ends. The CDR3 is 17 amino acids. Germline CDR1 reads SEHNR; CDR2 reads FQNEAQ (reference sequence). The CDR3 sequence is CASSPSGATDRPTEAFF. The CDR3 DNA sequence: TGTGCCAGCAGCCCTTCGGGGGCGACGGATCGTCCCACTGAAGCTTTCTTT.

CDR3 bases: TGTGCCAGCGCCTGGGTCAGCACAGATACGCAGTATTTT. Amino acids: CASAWVSTDTQYF. This chain joins TRBV7-3 and TRBJ2-3, with D hard to call. CDR3 length: 13 residues. Looked up from germline, CDR1 is SGHTA and CDR2 is FQGTGA. V was shortened by 8 bases and J by 0 bases, with 9 bases between the two germline ends.

There are many counts of this clonotype. This sequence joins TRBV11-2 and TRBJ2-7; 8 bases line up with TRBD1. Germline CDR1 is SGHAT and CDR2 is FQNNGV. V shed 3 bases and J 0 bases; nucleotides not matched to a gene: 4. This CDR3 spans 15 amino acids. The chain's CDR3 is CASSFGTGHSYEQYF. The CDR3 DNA follows: TGTGCCAGCAGCTTCGGGACAGGCCACTCCTACGAGCAGTACTTC.

At least ten counts were recorded for this clonotype. The chain links TRBV12-3 or TRBV12-4 to TRBJ2-2, with 11 positions matching TRBD2. The V and J ends lost 6 bases and 7 bases, in that order; junction bases with no gene match: 10. The CDR3 covers 16 residues. For the CDR3, the DNA is TGTGCCAGCAGCCAAGCACTAGCGGGAGTTAACGGGGAGCTGTTTTTT. As protein: CASSQALAGVNGELFF.

This clonotype was recorded many times. This chain links TRBV7-9 with TRBJ2-7, with 7 bases matching TRBD2. After removal of 6 bases from V and 5 bases from J, the junction contained 7 bases not matched to a gene. The CDR3 runs 13 residues. Germline V gene lookup returns CDR1 SEHNR and CDR2 FQNEAQ (reference sequence). In DNA, the CDR3 is TGTGCCAGCAGTTCCCCTGGGGGGGACGAGCAGTACTTC. Its protein is CASSSPGGDEQYF.

This clonotype was seen many times. This sequence joins TRBV7-8 and TRBJ2-7, with D maybe TRBD2 (6 bases). CDR1 and CDR2 (germline): SGHVS, FQNEAQ. The CDR3 sequence is 17 residues long. Trimming left V 5 bases short and J 2 bases short, with 22 bases between. Here the CDR3 DNA reads TGTGCCAGCAGCCGGCCGATAAGCGGGTCAACCACCTACGAGCAGTACTTC. Amino acids: CASSRPISGSTTYEQYF.

The chain combines TRBV2 with TRBJ2-7; 10 bases map to TRBD2. Germline-derived CDR1 and CDR2 are SNHLY and FYNNEI. The CDR3 has 13 residues. V was pared by 6 bases and J by 5 bases, with 4 bases of the junction left unmatched. For the CDR3, the DNA is TGTGCCAGCAGAGCGGGAGGGGAGAACGAGCAGTACTTC. This codes for CASRAGGENEQYF.

Only a few counts were recorded for this clonotype. One end of the junction does not line up with germline, which may come from a read error. The rearrangement links TRBV7-7 to TRBJ2-1; weak D call: TRBD2 (5 bases). Germline loops: CDR1 SSHAT, CDR2 FNYEAQ (reference sequence). The CDR3 spans 14 residues. CDR3 loop: CASSLDPSFNEQFF. CDR3 bases: TGTGCTAGCAGCTTAGATCCTAGCTTCAATGAGCAGTTCTTC.

The chain links TRBV11-1 to TRBJ2-1; 9 bases agree with TRBD2. Germline CDR1 and CDR2: SGHAT and FQDESV (reference sequence). J lost 0 bases, V lost 3 bases, and 12 bases had no gene match. This CDR3 spans 19 amino acids. For the CDR3, the DNA is TGTGCCAGCAGCTTCCCTAGCGGGGATAGCTCGGGCTCCTACAATGAGCAGTTCTTC. It encodes CASSFPSGDSSGSYNEQFF.

This clonotype was detected a few times. This chain joins TRBV28 and TRBJ2-1, with 11 positions matching TRBD2. The CDR3 spans 17 residues. Germline V gene sequence: CDR1 MDHEN, CDR2 SYDVKM. V shed 5 bases and J 4 bases; nucleotides not matched to a gene: 10. The DNA of the CDR3 is TGTGCCAGCAGTCTCCGCGGGTTAGCGGGGGGGTACAATGAGCAGTTCTTC. Its translation: CASSLRGLAGGYNEQFF. The full variable domain, in which reference TRBV28 and TRBJ2-1 provide the parts outside the CDR3, is DVKVTQSSRYLVKRTGEKVFLECVQDMDHENMFWYRQDPGLGLRLIYFSYDVKMKEKGDIPEGYSVSREKKERFSLILESASTNQTSMYLCASSLRGLAGGYNEQFFGPGTRLTVL.

The chain employs TRBV4-2 and TRBJ2-5; tentatively, D is TRBD2 (6 bases). The germline V gene encodes CDR1 LGHNA and CDR2 YNFKEQ. The CDR3 is 20 residues long. Between the trimmed V and J ends, which lost 0 bases and 3 bases, there was a span of 26 bases. This CDR3 reads CASSQDSRASANYLEETQYF. In nucleotides, the CDR3 is TGTGCCAGCAGCCAAGACTCGCGGGCTAGCGCTAACTACCTTGAAGAGACCCAGTACTTC.

This sequence joins TRBV11-2 and TRBJ2-1; D unclear. V was trimmed by 2 bases and J by 4 bases, leaving 15 bases between them. This CDR3 comprises 16 residues. Germline CDR1 and CDR2: SGHAT and FQNNGV. CDR3 in amino acids: CASSLRLDAPYNEQFF. CDR3 DNA sequence: TGTGCCAGCAGCTTAAGGTTGGACGCCCCATACAATGAGCAGTTCTTC.

The chain uses TRBV6-1 and TRBJ2-3; D possibly uses TRBD1 or TRBD2 (5 bases each). The CDR3 sequence is 13 residues long. CDR1 is MNHNS, CDR2 SASEGT, per germline. Trimming shortened V by 6 bases and J by 2 bases, and 9 bases separated the two germline ends. CDR3 in amino acids: CASRGTFTDTQYF. DNA of the CDR3: TGTGCCAGCAGGGGGACCTTCACAGATACGCAGTATTTT.

This chain connects TRBV6-2 or TRBV6-3 to TRBJ2-3, with D perhaps matching TRBD2 (6 bases). The CDR3 loop spans 17 amino acids. The ends were cut back, 0 bases at V and 2 bases at J, with 15 bases in the middle. Germline CDR1 reads MNHEY; CDR2 reads SVGEGT. The CDR3 coding sequence is TGTGCCAGCAGTTACTCCGGCAATGGGCGGGACACAGATACGCAGTATTTT. Translating it yields CASSYSGNGRDTDTQYF.

This clonotype was observed many times. The rearrangement uses TRBV4-1 and TRBJ2-7; D gene unclear. Germline V CDR1 and CDR2: MGHRA, YSYEKL. CDR3 length: 16 residues. V shed 1 base and J shed 2 bases, with 15 bases lying between them. Written as DNA, the CDR3 is TGCGCCAGCAGCCAAGTGGGGTTACTTGATCCCTACGAGCAGTACTTC. It is translated as CASSQVGLLDPYEQYF.

This clonotype was found many times. V is TRBV20-1 and J is TRBJ2-7; the match to TRBD2 covers 10 bases. Germline lookup yields CDR1 DFQATT and CDR2 SNEGSKA (reference sequence). The CDR3 runs 14 residues. J lost 3 bases, V lost 2 bases, and 4 bases had no gene match. In nucleotides, the CDR3 is TGCAGTGCTAGACTCGCTAGCGGGAGCTACGAGCAGTACTTC. Translating gives CSARLASGSYEQYF.

This clonotype was counted ten times or more. The chain joins TRBV7-9 to TRBJ2-7, with D hard to call. V gave up 5 bases and J gave up 1 base, with 9 bases separating them. The CDR3 sequence is 13 residues long. Per the germline V gene, CDR1 is SEHNR and CDR2 is FQNEAQ (reference sequence). The CDR3 bases are TGTGCCAGCAGCGAAGGATTGTCCTACGAGCAGTACTTC. The encoded protein is CASSEGLSYEQYF.

This clonotype was observed many times. This chain links TRBV5-6 with TRBJ2-1; 11 nucleotides align to TRBD2. Germline V gene sequence: CDR1 SGHDT, CDR2 YYEEEE. The CDR3 contains 13 residues. V dropped 4 bases and J dropped 9; count of bases not matched to a gene: 3. The CDR3 DNA is TGTGCCAGCAGCCAACTAGCGGGGGCTGAGCAGTTCTTC. The encoded protein is CASSQLAGAEQFF.

This clonotype was observed a handful of times. J is TRBJ2-7 and V is TRBV27; D perhaps matches TRBD2 (6 bases). Germline CDR1 reads MNHEY; CDR2 reads SMNVEV (reference sequence). There are 12 residues in the CDR3. V lost 8 bases to trimming and J lost 7 bases, with 15 bases between them. CDR3 sequence: CASGRWAWEQYF. The CDR3 region has the DNA TGTGCCAGCGGGAGGTGGGCTTGGGAGCAGTACTTC.

This clonotype came up a few times. This chain connects TRBV28 to TRBJ2-1, with 12 bases that match TRBD2. This CDR3 has 17 amino acids. Germline V gene sequence: CDR1 MDHEN, CDR2 SYDVKM. Losses at the gene ends were 4 bases for V and 1 base for J; bases not matched to a gene: 5. The CDR3 DNA sequence: TGTGCCAGCAGTTCCGGACTAGCGGGACTTTCCTACAATGAGCAGTTCTTC. Amino acid sequence: CASSSGLAGLSYNEQFF.